This TCR beta chain came from a study of beta chain features in type 1 diabetes. In regard to this clone: Other DNA sequences of this sample code for an identical CDR3.

V was clipped by 8 bases and J by 6 bases, with 10 bases between them. The CDR3 loop spans 11 amino acids. Germline V CDR1 and CDR2: LNHDA, SQIVND (reference sequence). What was sequenced were expressed TCRB transcripts, since all of the isolated RNA had been reverse transcribed. Sequenced by immunoSEQ multiplex PCR; TCRdb stores in-frame clones only, minus some. The sample has 130,000 to 150,000 clones, 40% to 55% seen once. Sequencing was done on a sample of Tregs from blood. The receptor was derived from a man younger than 35 in good health. The chain has TRBV19 and TRBJ1-1, with D perhaps matching TRBD1 (6 bases). CDR3 in amino acids: CASSRTAEAFF. DNA for the CDR3: TGTGCCAGTTCCCGGACAGCTGAAGCTTTCTTT.